Listed below are T cell receptor beta chains from one sample, sequenced in a study of response to subunit inactivated influenza vaccine. MiXCR was run by TCRdb on the RT-PCR reads, yielding one entry per CDR3 protein. The table lists 710,000 or so distinct CDR3 sequences, around 14% of them singletons. Sample: PBMCs from blood, taken about 13 days after vaccination. All receptors come from a man aged 45-65 years who received an inactivated influenza vaccine. CDR3s include the opening cysteine and the closing phenylalanine or tryptophan. D genes are given only for firm matches. Clone sizes are given selectively: once, few, many, or a class where the clone is expanded.

clone size	V gene	D gene	J gene	CDR3 DNA	CDR3 protein
few	TRBV9	.	TRBJ2-2	TGTGCCAGCAGCGATGGACACCCCACCGGGGAGCTGTTTTTT	CASSDGHPTGELFF
.	TRBV4-3	.	TRBJ2-1	TGCGCCAGCAGCCAAGATAAGCGTAGTGAGCAGTTCTTC	CASSQDKRSEQFF
.	TRBV2	.	TRBJ2-5	TGTGCCAGCATACTCCCGGGCCCCCAAGAGGGTCAGTACTTC	CASILPGPQEGQYF
.	TRBV20-1	TRBD1	TRBJ1-4	TGCAGTGCTAGAGATTATCGACAGGGATTCGAAAAACTGTTTTTT	CSARDYRQGFEKLFF
.	TRBV7-8	.	TRBJ1-1	TGTGCCAGCAGGCGACGGGAAAGCCGGAACACTGAAGCTTTCTTT	CASRRRESRNTEAFF
many	TRBV5-1	.	TRBJ2-2	TGTGCCAGCAGTTTAGCGAACACCGGGGAGCTGTTTTTT	CASSLANTGELFF
.	TRBV6-2/TRBV6-3	.	TRBJ2-3	TGTGCCAGCACCACGGGGGAGAGCACAGATGCGCAGTATTTT	CASTTGESTDAQYF
.	TRBV18	TRBD1	TRBJ2-1	TGTGCCAGCTCACTAATGAATACCGGGACAGCTGGTTCCAATGAGCAGTTCTTC	CASSLMNTGTAGSNEQFF
few	TRBV12-3/TRBV12-4	.	TRBJ2-3	TGTGCCAGCAGTTTCTCGAGGGGGAGGCCAGATACGCAGTATTTT	CASSFSRGRPDTQYF
.	TRBV6-2/TRBV6-3	.	TRBJ2-1	TGTGCCAGCAGAGCCGGGGCCGGCGATGAGCAGTTCTTC	CASRAGAGDEQFF
.	TRBV30	.	TRBJ2-1	TGTGCCTGGAGCGGAGGATGGGATCACGGGGCCCGTGAGCAGTTCTTC	CAWSGGWDHGAREQFF
.	TRBV7-8	.	TRBJ2-7	TGTGCCAGCAGCTTAGCCGACCCCCCGAGGGCCTACGAGCAGTACTTC	CASSLADPPRAYEQYF
.	TRBV24-1	.	TRBJ2-1	TGTGCCACCAGTGGCGTGACCGGCGACAGCCTCTACAATGAGCAGTTCTTC	CATSGVTGDSLYNEQFF
few	TRBV29-1	.	TRBJ1-2	TGCAGCGTTGGGAATGCCAGGGCAGGAGGCTACACCTTC	CSVGNARAGGYTF
.	TRBV5-6	TRBD2	TRBJ2-2	TGTGCCAGCAGCCCAGTGGCTAGCGGGCCCGGGGAGCTGTTTTTT	CASSPVASGPGELFF
.	TRBV20-1	TRBD2	TRBJ2-3	TGCAGTGCTAGAGCTCCAATGGGTAGCGGGGGGAACACAGATACGCAGTATTTT	CSARAPMGSGGNTDTQYF
many	TRBV18	.	TRBJ2-3	TGTGCCAGCTCACGGGGAGGACAGGTCACAGATACGCAGTATTTT	CASSRGGQVTDTQYF